This is a list of T cell receptor beta chains from one sample in a study of T-cell reconstitution after alpha-beta-depleted transplantation in children. A single record per CDR3 protein comes from TCRdb applying MiXCR to the PCR reads. Here the sample spans about half a million distinct CDR3 sequences, approximately 12% being singletons. Here the sequenced sample was PBMCs from the stem cell graft donor, taken from the stem cell graft. Source of these receptors: a human donor who donated a stem cell graft to a child with combined immunodeficiency. CDR3s include the opening cysteine and the closing phenylalanine or tryptophan. D genes are given only for firm matches. Size values are once, few and many counts, or a class for expanded clones, and some rows have none.

J gene: TRBJ1-6
V gene: TRBV7-2
D gene: .
clone size: many
CDR3 DNA: TGTGCCAGCAGCCAATACAGGGATAATAATTCACCCCTCCACTTT
CDR3 protein: CASSQYRDNNSPLHF

J gene: TRBJ2-1
V gene: TRBV18
D gene: .
clone size: few
CDR3 DNA: TGTGCCAGCTCACCATCTCAGGGCAATGAGCAGTTCTTC
CDR3 protein: CASSPSQGNEQFF

J gene: TRBJ2-3
V gene: TRBV6-1
D gene: .
clone size: .
CDR3 DNA: TGTGCCAGCAGTGAAGCGGCGCTCGCGGTAGATACGCAGTATTTT
CDR3 protein: CASSEAALAVDTQYF

J gene: TRBJ1-3
V gene: TRBV6-1
D gene: .
clone size: few
CDR3 DNA: TGTGCCAGCAATAGGCTTTTTATTGACGGAAACACCATATATTTT
CDR3 protein: CASNRLFIDGNTIYF

J gene: TRBJ1-2
V gene: TRBV12-3/TRBV12-4
D gene: TRBD1
clone size: .
CDR3 DNA: TGTGCCAGCATCTCGGGAGGGGGCAGGGAAGGCTACACCTTC
CDR3 protein: CASISGGGREGYTF

J gene: TRBJ2-5
V gene: TRBV29-1
D gene: TRBD2
clone size: many
CDR3 DNA: TGCAGCGTTGACCTACTGATAGCGGGAGCTGAGACCCAATACTTC
CDR3 protein: CSVDLLIAGAETQYF

J gene: TRBJ1-1
V gene: TRBV6-6
D gene: TRBD1
clone size: many
CDR3 DNA: TGTGCCAGCACCAGACAGGGGAGTACTGAAGCTTTCTTT
CDR3 protein: CASTRQGSTEAFF

J gene: TRBJ1-2
V gene: TRBV5-1
D gene: TRBD1
clone size: .
CDR3 DNA: TGCGCCAGCAGCTTGGCCGAACAGGGGGGAAGCTACACCTTC
CDR3 protein: CASSLAEQGGSYTF

J gene: TRBJ1-2
V gene: TRBV7-8
D gene: .
clone size: .
CDR3 DNA: TGTGCCAGCAGCTCCGGAGGGCTAGGCTATGGCTACACCTTC
CDR3 protein: CASSSGGLGYGYTF

J gene: TRBJ2-1
V gene: TRBV4-3
D gene: .
clone size: .
CDR3 DNA: TGCGCCAGCAGCCAAGACGGGGGCGGACCCTACAATGAGCAGTTCTTC
CDR3 protein: CASSQDGGGPYNEQFF

J gene: TRBJ2-2
V gene: TRBV7-8
D gene: TRBD2
clone size: .
CDR3 DNA: TGTGCCAGCAGCCCCAACTTGGGGGGGAGGACCGGGGAGCTGTTTTTT
CDR3 protein: CASSPNLGGRTGELFF

J gene: TRBJ2-3
V gene: TRBV4-2
D gene: TRBD2
clone size: .
CDR3 DNA: TGTGCCAGCAGCCAAGACCTAGCGGGGGGGCAAGATACGCAGTATTTT
CDR3 protein: CASSQDLAGGQDTQYF

J gene: TRBJ1-1
V gene: TRBV6-5
D gene: TRBD1
clone size: few
CDR3 DNA: TGTGCCAGCAGATGGGAGGGGACAGGGAAGGACACTGAAGCTTTCTTT
CDR3 protein: CASRWEGTGKDTEAFF

J gene: TRBJ2-7
V gene: TRBV18
D gene: TRBD2
clone size: .
CDR3 DNA: TGTGCCAGCTCACCCGGACTAGCGGGGTTCTACGAGCAGTACTTC
CDR3 protein: CASSPGLAGFYEQYF

J gene: TRBJ2-7
V gene: TRBV30
D gene: .
clone size: few
CDR3 DNA: TGTGCCTGGAACCCGGCGTGGGGGACCGAGCAGTACTTC
CDR3 protein: CAWNPAWGTEQYF

J gene: TRBJ2-1
V gene: TRBV20-1
D gene: TRBD2
clone size: .
CDR3 DNA: TGCAGTGCTAGAAGACTAGCGGGAGGGATGGGTGAGCAGTTCTTC
CDR3 protein: CSARRLAGGMGEQFF

J gene: TRBJ2-3
V gene: TRBV28
D gene: .
clone size: many
CDR3 DNA: TGTGCCAGCAATGAGGGGTCCGGCACAGATACGCAGTATTTT
CDR3 protein: CASNEGSGTDTQYF

J gene: TRBJ1-6
V gene: TRBV9
D gene: .
clone size: few
CDR3 DNA: TGTGCCAGCAGCGTAGAGGGGGGGAACTCACCCCTCCACTTT
CDR3 protein: CASSVEGGNSPLHF

J gene: TRBJ2-5
V gene: TRBV20-1
D gene: TRBD2
clone size: .
CDR3 DNA: TGCAGTGCTAGAGTAAGGGACAGCGGGAGGATTTGGATAGAGACCCAGTACTTC
CDR3 protein: CSARVRDSGRIWIETQYF

J gene: TRBJ2-5
V gene: TRBV9
D gene: .
clone size: .
CDR3 DNA: TGTGCCAGCAGCGTAGAGGGGTATTCGCAAGAGACCCAGTACTTC
CDR3 protein: CASSVEGYSQETQYF

J gene: TRBJ2-7
V gene: TRBV12-3/TRBV12-4
D gene: .
clone size: few
CDR3 DNA: TGTGCCAGCAGCGGCATACAGGCCTCCTACGAGCAGTACTTC
CDR3 protein: CASSGIQASYEQYF

J gene: TRBJ2-1
V gene: TRBV29-1
D gene: TRBD2
clone size: .
CDR3 DNA: TGCAGCGTTGCCGGGACTAGCGGGTTTCAAAGGGGCTCCTACAATGAGCAGTTCTTC
CDR3 protein: CSVAGTSGFQRGSYNEQFF

J gene: TRBJ1-2
V gene: TRBV15
D gene: .
clone size: many
CDR3 DNA: TGTGCCACCAGCAGAGATTTGAGTTTGGGCTACACCTTC
CDR3 protein: CATSRDLSLGYTF

J gene: TRBJ2-2
V gene: TRBV11-3
D gene: .
clone size: .
CDR3 DNA: TGTGCCAGCAGCCCAACCTCCGTAACTACCGGGGAGCTGTTTTTT
CDR3 protein: CASSPTSVTTGELFF

J gene: TRBJ2-1
V gene: TRBV12-3/TRBV12-4
D gene: .
clone size: many
CDR3 DNA: TGTGCCAGCAGTTCCTCTACCCGGTGGTCCTACAATGAGCAGTTCTTC
CDR3 protein: CASSSSTRWSYNEQFF

J gene: TRBJ2-5
V gene: TRBV20-1
D gene: .
clone size: .
CDR3 DNA: TGCAGTGCCAAACCGCCGGGAGTAGAGACCCAGTACTTC
CDR3 protein: CSAKPPGVETQYF

J gene: TRBJ2-7
V gene: TRBV4-3
D gene: TRBD2
clone size: .
CDR3 DNA: TGCGCCAGCAGCCAAGATTATCGGCTAGCGGATATCTACGAGCAGTACTTC
CDR3 protein: CASSQDYRLADIYEQYF

J gene: TRBJ2-7
V gene: TRBV7-2
D gene: TRBD1
clone size: few
CDR3 DNA: TGTGCCAGCAGCTTACAAGGGGGCCCCTCCTACGAGCAGTACTTC
CDR3 protein: CASSLQGGPSYEQYF

J gene: TRBJ2-3
V gene: TRBV7-3
D gene: .
clone size: .
CDR3 DNA: TGTGCCAGCAGCTTAAGGGCCTTCCCAGATACGCAGTATTTT
CDR3 protein: CASSLRAFPDTQYF

J gene: TRBJ1-1
V gene: TRBV7-3
D gene: .
clone size: .
CDR3 DNA: TGTGCCAGCAGCTCGGGGACACTAGACACTGAAGCTTTCTTT
CDR3 protein: CASSSGTLDTEAFF

J gene: TRBJ2-7
V gene: TRBV30
D gene: .
clone size: few
CDR3 DNA: TGTGCCTGGGGCATACTCTACGAGCAGTACTTC
CDR3 protein: CAWGILYEQYF

J gene: TRBJ1-1
V gene: TRBV11-1
D gene: .
clone size: few
CDR3 DNA: TGTGCCAGCGCTCCAGTCCTGAACACTGAAGCTTTCTTT
CDR3 protein: CASAPVLNTEAFF

J gene: TRBJ2-7
V gene: TRBV12-3/TRBV12-4
D gene: TRBD2
clone size: few
CDR3 DNA: TGTGCCAGCAGTTTATGGCTAGCGGGGATGTACGAGCAGTACTTC
CDR3 protein: CASSLWLAGMYEQYF

J gene: TRBJ2-6
V gene: TRBV6-5
D gene: .
clone size: few
CDR3 DNA: TGCGCCAGCAGTTACTCAGAGGTGCCTGGGGCCAACGTCCTGACTTTC
CDR3 protein: CASSYSEVPGANVLTF

J gene: TRBJ2-1
V gene: TRBV11-1
D gene: .
clone size: .
CDR3 DNA: TGTGCCAGCGGGCCTCGGACCTACAATGAGCAGTTCTTC
CDR3 protein: CASGPRTYNEQFF

J gene: TRBJ2-3
V gene: TRBV12-3/TRBV12-4
D gene: TRBD1
clone size: few
CDR3 DNA: TGTGCCAGCAGTACACCCGAAGACAGGGCCAGCACAGATACGCAGTATTTT
CDR3 protein: CASSTPEDRASTDTQYF

J gene: TRBJ2-3
V gene: TRBV6-5
D gene: .
clone size: many
CDR3 DNA: TGTGCCAGCAGTTACGGAACAGCCAGCACAGATACGCAGTATTTT
CDR3 protein: CASSYGTASTDTQYF

J gene: TRBJ2-7
V gene: TRBV12-3/TRBV12-4
D gene: .
clone size: .
CDR3 DNA: TGTGCCAGCAGTTTGGCCCTGGGTATGGACGAGCAGTACTTC
CDR3 protein: CASSLALGMDEQYF

J gene: TRBJ2-7
V gene: TRBV6-2/TRBV6-3
D gene: TRBD2
clone size: .
CDR3 DNA: TGTGCCAGCACCGGGACTAGCGGACCCTACGAGCAGTACTTC
CDR3 protein: CASTGTSGPYEQYF

J gene: TRBJ1-1
V gene: TRBV30
D gene: .
clone size: few
CDR3 DNA: TGTGCCTGGAGTCGCGGAGGCAGGGTGAACACTGAAGCTTTCTTT
CDR3 protein: CAWSRGGRVNTEAFF

J gene: TRBJ1-4
V gene: TRBV15
D gene: .
clone size: .
CDR3 DNA: TGTGCCACCAGCAGAGACTATAATGAAAAACTGTTTTTT
CDR3 protein: CATSRDYNEKLFF

J gene: TRBJ1-1
V gene: TRBV11-2
D gene: .
clone size: few
CDR3 DNA: TGTGCCAGCAGCTTACCGGGACGAAGTAACACTGAAGCTTTCTTT
CDR3 protein: CASSLPGRSNTEAFF

J gene: TRBJ1-5
V gene: TRBV6-2/TRBV6-3
D gene: .
clone size: many
CDR3 DNA: TGTGCCAGCAGGGCAGGGGATCAGCCCCAGCATTTT
CDR3 protein: CASRAGDQPQHF

J gene: TRBJ2-7
V gene: TRBV27
D gene: .
clone size: .
CDR3 DNA: TGTGCCAGCAGTTTATACAAAGCCTACGAGCAGTACTTC
CDR3 protein: CASSLYKAYEQYF

J gene: TRBJ2-5
V gene: TRBV7-2
D gene: .
clone size: few
CDR3 DNA: TGTGCCAGCAGCTTTTTTAGGTGGGACCCCGGAGAGACCCAGTACTTC
CDR3 protein: CASSFFRWDPGETQYF

J gene: TRBJ2-2
V gene: TRBV28
D gene: .
clone size: .
CDR3 DNA: TGTGCCAGCAGTCACCTCATCAACACCGGGGAGCTGTTTTTT
CDR3 protein: CASSHLINTGELFF

J gene: TRBJ2-7
V gene: TRBV10-3
D gene: TRBD2
clone size: few
CDR3 DNA: TGTGCCATCAGCGAGGGACTAGCGGATTACGAGCAGTACTTC
CDR3 protein: CAISEGLADYEQYF

J gene: TRBJ1-5
V gene: TRBV12-3/TRBV12-4
D gene: .
clone size: few
CDR3 DNA: TGTGCCACCGACGGCAAGGGTTCAAATCAGCCCCAGCATTTT
CDR3 protein: CATDGKGSNQPQHF

J gene: TRBJ2-3
V gene: TRBV7-2
D gene: TRBD2
clone size: .
CDR3 DNA: TGTGCCAGCAGCTTAAGGCTAGCGGGGATCACAGATACGCAGTATTTT
CDR3 protein: CASSLRLAGITDTQYF

J gene: TRBJ2-3
V gene: TRBV5-1
D gene: .
clone size: many
CDR3 DNA: TGCGCCAGCAGCACTAGGGATACGCAGTATTTT
CDR3 protein: CASSTRDTQYF